This T cell receptor (beta chain) appears in the sequencing data of a study of T cells expressing NK-cell markers. Using the 5' RACE reads, TCRdb records one entry per CDR3 protein without DNA. The sample has roughly 430,000 distinct CDR3 sequences. Sequenced input: blood T cells: a sorted CD56 or NKG2C T cell subset, CD4+ or CD8+ T cells, or bulk PBMC T cells (not recorded which). The clonotype was recovered from a woman aged 18 to 75 in good health.

This CDR3 is CASSLLGYSIEQYF. The chain uses TRBV5-5 and TRBJ2-7; TCRdb proposes TRBD2, but this gene call is untestable without DNA. CDR1 and CDR2 from the germline V gene are SGHKS and YYEKEE (reference sequence). The CDR3 loop spans 14 amino acids.